These T cell receptor beta chains were read from a single sample in a study of cytomegalovirus exposure and HLA in healthy donors. TCRdb's copy holds only in-frame clones and misses some; the assay was immunoSEQ multiplex PCR. The sample lists 60,000 to 100,000 clones, over 70% occurring once. Sequenced material: PBMCs. The origin of the receptors is a man aged 40-55 years in good health and CMV-seronegative. CDR3s include the opening cysteine and the closing phenylalanine or tryptophan. A D gene is named only where the DNA matches it firmly.

TGTGCCAGCAGTCCGGGAGCACCAAGATCCTATGGCTACACCTTC	CASSPGAPRSYGYTF	.	TRBV27	TRBJ1-2
TGTGCCAGCAGCTTGGTCAGAGATACGCAGTATTTT	CASSLVRDTQYF	.	TRBV5-6	TRBJ2-3
TGTGCCAGCAGCTTTAGTCGGGTAGCTGGGGCCAACGTCCTGACTTTC	CASSFSRVAGANVLTF	.	TRBV7-3	TRBJ2-6
TGCGCCAGCAGCAAATCCAGGGACCTCTTGGGGGGGGATTACGAGCAGTACTTC	CASSKSRDLLGGDYEQYF	TRBD2	TRBV5-1	TRBJ2-7
TGTGCCAGCTCACAGAAAGAGGTATCCGGGGAGCTGTTTTTT	CASSQKEVSGELFF	.	TRBV18	TRBJ2-2
TGTGCCAGCAGGTCTCAGGGGGGAAGCAATCAGCCCCAGCATTTT	CASRSQGGSNQPQHF	TRBD1	TRBV28	TRBJ1-5
TGTGCCAGCAGTGAACTCGCAGATACGCAGTATTTT	CASSELADTQYF	.	TRBV2	TRBJ2-3
TGTGCCAGCAAAGGGGTTTTCGGAAACACCATATATTTT	CASKGVFGNTIYF	.	TRBV21-1	TRBJ1-3
TGTGCCAGCAGCTGGGACAGGGGGTCCTACGAGCAGTACTTC	CASSWDRGSYEQYF	TRBD1	TRBV7-8	TRBJ2-7
TGCGCCAGCAGCTTGTCGACAGGCTACAATGAGCAGTTCTTC	CASSLSTGYNEQFF	.	TRBV5-1	TRBJ2-1